Each of the 20 T cell receptor beta chains below was sequenced from the same sample in a study of radiotherapy plus CTLA-4 blockade in lung cancer. Libraries were prepared by immunoSEQ multiplex PCR; TCRdb keeps only in-frame clonotypes and omits some of them. The sample holds tens of thousands of clones, approximately 80% seen once. The sequences come from peripheral blood, collected from a patient treated with radiotherapy plus ipilimumab. These TCRs come from a human donor with non-small cell lung cancer whose response to radiotherapy plus ipilimumab could not be evaluated.

The rearrangement uses TRBV4-3 and TRBJ1-4; D is perhaps TRBD1 (5 bases). The CDR3 is made up of 15 amino acids. Germline CDR1 and CDR2: LGHNA and YSLEER. Trimming removed 1 base at V and 4 bases at J, with 10 bases between. CDR3: CASSQAGHNNEKLFF. CDR3 in DNA: TGCGCCAGCAGCCAAGCCGGACACAATAATGAAAAACTGTTTTTT.

This clone was detected only a few times. V usage is TRBV7-3 and J usage is TRBJ2-1, with 7 nucleotides matching TRBD2. CDR1 and CDR2 from the germline V gene are SGHTA and FQGTGA. Trimming took 7 bases from V and 14 from J; bases not matched to a gene: 14. The CDR3 loop spans 13 amino acids. This CDR3 reads CASTLSGGKPEFF. As DNA, the CDR3 is TGTGCCAGCACCCTCTCGGGGGGAAAACCGGAGTTCTTC.

CDR3 protein: CASSLPSGTDTQYF. In DNA, the CDR3 is TGCGCCAGCAGCTTGCCTAGCGGCACAGATACGCAGTATTTT. The chain has TRBV5-1 and TRBJ2-3, with D possibly TRBD2 on 6 matching bases. The germline V gene has CDR1 SGHRS and CDR2 YFSETQ. Trimming took 1 base from V and 1 from J, leaving 7 bases between them. This CDR3 spans 14 amino acids.

CDR3 loop: CASSQGPGDTEAFF. The CDR3 DNA follows: TGTGCCAGCAGCCAGGGGCCGGGCGACACTGAAGCTTTCTTT. The rearrangement uses TRBV6-5 and TRBJ1-1, with D possibly being TRBD1 (6 bases). The V gene's germline CDR1 is MNHEY and CDR2 SVGAGI. V was clipped by 6 bases and J by 3 bases, with 14 bases between them. The CDR3 totals 14 residues.

The V call is TRBV19, the J call TRBJ2-1; 9 bases agree with TRBD1. With V trimmed by 7 bases and J by 6 bases, 13 bases remained unmatched. Germline V gene data show CDR1 as LNHDA and CDR2 as SQIVND (reference sequence). This CDR3 has 16 residues. In DNA, the CDR3 is TGTGCCAGTACGGAGAGGGGGACAGGGACTTCCAATGAGCAGTTCTTC. It is translated as CASTERGTGTSNEQFF.

The J gene is TRBJ2-5, the V gene TRBV7-3; perhaps TRBD2 as D (7 bases). The CDR3 is 14 residues long. CDR1 SGHTA and CDR2 FQGTGA come from the germline V gene. V was clipped by 5 bases and J by 3 bases, with 13 bases between them. The CDR3 DNA reads TGTGCCAGCAGCCCAAGGGGGGGAAAAGAGACCCAGTACTTC. Its translation is CASSPRGGKETQYF.

The V and J genes are TRBV19 and TRBJ2-2; D perhaps matches TRBD1 (6 bases). Germline V gene data show CDR1 as LNHDA and CDR2 as SQIVND (reference sequence). With 8 bases removed from V and 1 base from J, the gap between germline ends came to 20 bases. CDR3 size: 17 residues. CDR3 region: CASQTPWGQGNTGELFF. DNA of the CDR3: TGTGCCAGTCAAACCCCGTGGGGGCAGGGGAACACCGGGGAGCTGTTTTTT.

V usage is TRBV5-1 and J usage is TRBJ2-2; D is undetermined. V was shortened by 0 bases and J by 0 bases, with 6 bases between the two germline ends. CDR1 is SGHRS and CDR2 is YFSETQ in the germline V gene. CDR3 length equals 15 residues. This chain's CDR3 is CASSLGTANTGELFF. The CDR3 DNA sequence: TGCGCCAGCAGCTTGGGCACAGCGAACACCGGGGAGCTGTTTTTT. Combining the CDR3 with reference TRBV5-1 and TRBJ2-2 gives the whole variable domain KAGVTQTPRYLIKTRGQQVTLSCSPISGHRSVSWYQQTPGQGLQFLFEYFSETQRNKGNFPGRFSGRQFSNSRSEMNVSTLELGDSALYLCASSLGTANTGELFFGEGSRLTVL.

CDR3 sequence: CASSGQGQGAETQYF. CDR3 nucleotides: TGCGCCAGCAGCGGACAGGGACAGGGAGCGGAGACCCAGTACTTC. The rearrangement joins TRBV5-1 to TRBJ2-5; the match to TRBD1 covers 9 bases. This CDR3 has 15 amino acids. The ends lost 4 bases at V and 5 bases at J; junction bases unmatched: 9. CDR1 and CDR2 from the germline V gene are SGHRS and YFSETQ.

V is TRBV5-5 and J is TRBJ1-1; maybe TRBD1 (5 bases). Germline V gene sequence: CDR1 SGHKS, CDR2 YYEKEE (reference sequence). Trimming removed 4 bases at V and 3 bases at J, with 10 bases between. CDR3 size: 13 residues. The CDR3 is CASSLDSYTEAFF. The CDR3 bases are TGTGCCAGCAGCCTCGACAGTTACACTGAAGCTTTCTTT.

By share, this clone counts as medium-sized. The CDR3 sequence: CASTPPLEADTQYF. In DNA form, the CDR3 reads TGTGCCAGTACCCCGCCCCTGGAGGCAGATACGCAGTATTTT. This chain connects TRBV19 to TRBJ2-3; D perhaps matches TRBD2 (5 bases). Germline V CDR1 and CDR2: LNHDA, SQIVND (reference sequence). CDR3 length equals 14 residues. V lost 7 bases to trimming and J lost 4 bases, with 15 bases between them.

The chain carries TRBV15 and TRBJ2-5; D gene unclear. The V gene's germline CDR1 is LNHNV and CDR2 YYDKDF (reference sequence). The CDR3 is made up of 14 amino acids. V was clipped by 4 bases and J by 4 bases, with 13 bases between them. CDR3 protein: CATSKERSSETQYF. CDR3 DNA: TGTGCCACCAGCAAAGAACGAAGCTCAGAGACCCAGTACTTC.

This sequence joins TRBV6-1 and TRBJ2-7; D is possibly TRBD2 (6 bases). Looked up from germline, CDR1 is MNHNS and CDR2 is SASEGT. V lost 10 bases to trimming and J lost 6 bases, with 22 bases between them. The CDR3 contains 14 residues. The CDR3 DNA reads TGTGCCACCCTCCAATGGGGGGACTCTCGCGAGCAGTACTTC. Protein sequence: CATLQWGDSREQYF.

The V gene is TRBV30, the J gene TRBJ2-1; TRBD2 might be the D (6 bases). From germline, CDR1 is GTSNPN and CDR2 SVGIG (reference sequence). The length of the CDR3 is 13 residues. Trimming cost V 3 bases and J 4 bases, with 10 bases left between them. The DNA for the CDR3 is TGTGCCTGGAGGGTACTAGCTTACAATGAGCAGTTCTTC. It specifies CAWRVLAYNEQFF.

This chain joins TRBV7-9 and TRBJ2-3; 13 positions agree with TRBD2. The V and J ends lost 5 bases and 4 bases, in that order; junction bases with no gene match: 6. CDR3 length equals 16 residues. CDR1 and CDR2 from the germline V gene are SEHNR and FQNEAQ (reference sequence). CDR3 DNA sequence: TGTGCCAGCAGCCCTACCGGACTAGCGGGGGCAGATACGCAGTATTTT. It encodes CASSPTGLAGADTQYF.

V and J are TRBV7-8 and TRBJ2-1, with TRBD2 as a possible D gene (6 bases). Trimming took 2 bases from V and 0 from J, leaving 11 bases between them. Germline lookup yields CDR1 SGHVS and CDR2 FQNEAQ. This CDR3 comprises 16 residues. CDR3 coding DNA: TGTGCCAGCAGCTTATTGCGGAGGGTCTCCTACAATGAGCAGTTCTTC. It specifies CASSLLRRVSYNEQFF. Full variable domain (remainder filled in from reference TRBV7-8 and TRBJ2-1): GAGVSQSPRYKVAKRGQDVALRCDPISGHVSLFWYQQALGQGPEFLTYFQNEAQLDKSGLPSDRFFAERPEGSVSTLKIQRTQQEDSAVYLCASSLLRRVSYNEQFFGPGTRLTVL.

This chain links TRBV4-2 with TRBJ2-3; D might be TRBD1 (7 bases). Trimming stripped 4 bases from V and 2 bases from J, with 19 bases between. The CDR3 sequence is 17 residues long. Looked up from germline, CDR1 is LGHNA and CDR2 is YNFKEQ. In DNA, the CDR3 is TGTGCCAGCAGCCCGAGGGGGCGGGGCTCGTCCACAGATACGCAGTATTTT. This gives the protein CASSPRGRGSSTDTQYF.

This chain links TRBV29-1 with TRBJ2-5; 12 bases agree with TRBD1. Germline CDR1 reads SQVTM; CDR2 reads ANQGSEA. This CDR3 is 14 amino acids long. With V trimmed by 5 bases and J by 5 bases, 6 bases remained unmatched. The CDR3 sequence: CSVSGQGAVETQYF. Written as DNA, the CDR3 is TGCAGCGTTTCGGGACAGGGGGCTGTTGAGACCCAGTACTTC.

The chain combines TRBV4-2 with TRBJ2-5; 14 bases agree with TRBD2. The CDR3 has 19 amino acids. Germline V gene data show CDR1 as LGHNA and CDR2 as YNFKEQ. V shed 4 bases and J 5 bases; nucleotides not matched to a gene: 15. The CDR3 spells CASSLGTAGLAGEGETQYF. CDR3 nucleotides: TGTGCCAGCAGCCTTGGCACTGCGGGACTAGCGGGAGAAGGTGAGACCCAGTACTTC.

This clone was seen more than once but under ten times. The CDR3 region has the DNA TGTGCCAGCAGGACCGGGACAGGTTACACAGATACGCAGTATTTT. It translates to CASRTGTGYTDTQYF. The rearrangement links TRBV2 to TRBJ2-3, with 8 bases aligning to TRBD1. The V and J ends lost 6 bases and 2 bases, in that order; junction bases with no gene match: 7. The CDR3 is 15 amino acids. CDR1 is SNHLY and CDR2 is FYNNEI in the germline V gene.